This T cell receptor (beta chain) comes out of a study of T-cell reconstitution after alpha-beta-depleted transplantation in children. The germline CDR1 and CDR2 sequences are KGHSH and LQKENI. Trimming removed 5 bases from V and 3 bases from J, with 23 bases in between. The CDR3 has 17 amino acids. Construction of the TCRbeta library involved unique molecular identifiers. TCRdb itself ran the PCR reads through MiXCR, one entry per CDR3 protein. The data show 250,000 to 400,000 distinct CDR3 sequences, with about a quarter seen just once and about a tenth held by the top ten. The clonotype was recovered from a male patient aged 5 to 17 who had a stem cell transplant for acute lymphoblastic leukemia, so the T cells may come from the graft donor. J is TRBJ2-7 and V is TRBV18; D unresolved. Material: PBMCs, mostly from graft donor cells, obtained 180 days after TCRalphabeta/CD19-depleted stem cell transplant. CDR3 coding DNA: TGTGCCAGCTCAACTGGCGTCTCGCGGAGTAGCATCTACGAGCAGTACTTC. It translates to CASSTGVSRSSIYEQYF.